The 14 T cell receptor beta chains listed next were all sequenced from one sample in a study of CDR3 diversity in severe acne. MiXCR, run by TCRdb on the PCR reads, gives a single entry per CDR3 protein. The sample gives 90,000 or so distinct CDR3 sequences, around half of which show up once; 9.5% to 13% is in the top ten. Sequenced input: blood. The receptors stem from a male donor in good health, serving as a control.

This clonotype was picked up many times. V and J are TRBV5-6 and TRBJ2-7; D uncertain. CDR1 and CDR2 from the germline V gene are SGHDT and YYEEEE. V was shortened by 4 bases and J by 6 bases, with 14 bases between the two germline ends. This CDR3 has 13 amino acids. The CDR3 DNA reads as TGTGCCAGCAGCAAACGTAGGCTATCCGAGCAGTACTTC. The encoded protein is CASSKRRLSEQYF.

This chain links TRBV12-5 with TRBJ2-7; a weak D match, TRBD1 (6 bases). Trimming took off 0 bases at V and 0 bases at J, with 6 bases between the two ends. The V gene's germline CDR1 is LGHNT and CDR2 FRNRAP. CDR3 size: 14 residues. The CDR3 nucleotides read TGTGCTAGTGGTTTGGTACAGGGCTCCTACGAGCAGTACTTC. Translated: CASGLVQGSYEQYF.

V gene TRBV25-1 combines with J gene TRBJ1-5; D call uncertain. V lost 5 bases to trimming and J lost 1 base, with 12 bases between them. This CDR3 has 15 amino acids. Germline-derived CDR1 and CDR2 are MGHDK and SYGVNS. The CDR3 loop is CASSLVLGSNQPQHF. The CDR3 DNA sequence: TGTGCCAGCAGTTTGGTCTTAGGGAGCAATCAGCCCCAGCATTTT.

Comment on this clonotype: Compared with germline, one end of the junction differs, possibly owing to a read error. The gene calls are TRBV7-9 and TRBJ2-7, with D possibly TRBD1 on 5 matching bases. The germline V gene has CDR1 SEHNR and CDR2 FQNEAQ (reference sequence). The CDR3 is 12 amino acids. CDR3 DNA sequence: TGTGTCAGCAGCATAGGGGCCTACGAGCAGTACTTC. This codes for CVSSIGAYEQYF.

As regards this clonotype: It may be a read error: a sequence one base away is much more abundant. This chain joins TRBV24-1 and TRBJ1-5; D gene ambiguous. With 5 bases removed from V and 3 bases from J, the gap between germline ends came to 10 bases. The CDR3 is 14 amino acids. Germline CDR1 is KGHDR and CDR2 is SFDVKD. This CDR3 is CATSGRRDNQPQHF. The DNA of the CDR3 is TGTGCCACCAGTGGTCGGCGGGACAATCAGCCCCAGCATTTT.

The chain links TRBV25-1 to TRBJ1-1, with a possible D match to TRBD1 (5 bases). Trimming stripped 11 bases from V and 3 bases from J, with 16 bases between. The CDR3 spans 13 residues. From germline, CDR1 is MGHDK and CDR2 SYGVNS. This CDR3 is CAYSQVGDTEAFF. In DNA, the CDR3 is TGTGCCTACAGTCAGGTGGGGGACACTGAAGCTTTCTTT.

This clonotype was seen a handful of times. One end of the junction does not line up with germline, which may come from a read error. The genes are TRBV14 and TRBJ1-1; no clear D gene. The CDR3 extends over 13 amino acids. Germline assignment: CDR1 SGHDN and CDR2 FVKESK. CDR3: CTSSPTATHEAFF. Here the CDR3 DNA reads TGTACCAGCAGCCCTACAGCAACACACGAAGCTTTCTTT.

By share, this clonotype counts as medium-sized. This chain connects TRBV5-1 to TRBJ2-7; possible D gene TRBD1, 6 bases. V gave up 1 base and J gave up 3 bases, with 11 bases separating them. This CDR3 is built from 14 residues. Looked up from germline, CDR1 is SGHRS and CDR2 is YFSETQ. The CDR3 loop is CASSLTQGDYEQYF. CDR3 nucleotides: TGCGCCAGCAGCTTGACACAGGGTGACTACGAGCAGTACTTC.

V is TRBV19 and J is TRBJ1-1, with no clear D. Germline CDR1 LNHDA, CDR2 SQIVND (reference sequence). The V gene lost 6 bases and the J gene lost 0 bases, with 5 bases spanning the gap. This CDR3 spans 12 amino acids. In DNA, the CDR3 is TGTGCCAGTAGCCTGTTGAACACTGAAGCTTTCTTT. It codes for CASSLLNTEAFF.

V gene TRBV20-1 combines with J gene TRBJ1-1, with D perhaps matching TRBD1 (5 bases). The germline CDR1 and CDR2 sequences are DFQATT and SNEGSKA (reference sequence). Trimming took 0 bases from V and 2 from J, leaving 13 bases between them. CDR3 length equals 15 residues. For the CDR3, the DNA is TGCAGTGCTAGAGATGGGGGGGGTCATAACACTGAAGCTTTCTTT. As protein: CSARDGGGHNTEAFF.

This clonotype appeared once. The chain is built from TRBV7-9 and TRBJ2-2; 15 bases fit TRBD2. The CDR3 runs to 19 residues. The germline CDR1 and CDR2 sequences are SEHNR and FQNEAQ (reference sequence). Trimming cost V 6 bases and J 4 bases; bases outside gene matches: 12. The CDR3 here is CASSKPGLAGGPGTGELFF. In DNA form, the CDR3 reads TGTGCCAGCAGTAAGCCCGGACTAGCGGGAGGGCCGGGCACCGGGGAGCTGTTTTTT. Full variable domain (outside the CDR3, taken from reference TRBV7-9 and TRBJ2-2): DTGVSQNPRHKITKRGQNVTFRCDPISEHNRLYWYRQTLGQGPEFLTYFQNEAQLEKSRLLSDRFSAERPKGSFSTLEIQRTEQGDSAMYLCASSKPGLAGGPGTGELFFGEGSRLTVL.

The J gene is TRBJ2-2, the V gene TRBV20-1, with a weak D call TRBD1 (5 bases). This CDR3 is built from 16 residues. Germline CDR1 reads DFQATT; CDR2 reads SNEGSKA (reference sequence). V was trimmed by 3 bases and J by 0 bases, leaving 14 bases between them. The DNA for the CDR3 is TGCAGTGCTAGTCCCCAGGGCTGTGCGAACACCGGGGAGCTGTTTTTT. It encodes CSASPQGCANTGELFF.

The chain links TRBV6-4 to TRBJ2-4; 11 nucleotides align to TRBD2. Trimming cost V 0 bases and J 7 bases; bases outside gene matches: 5. The CDR3 contains 16 residues. Germline-derived CDR1 and CDR2 are MRHNA and SNTAGT. DNA of the CDR3: TGTGCCAGCAGTGACTCGACTAGCGGGACACTTAACATTCAGTACTTC. Protein sequence: CASSDSTSGTLNIQYF.

CDR3 protein: CASSVLRDNRQEAFF. DNA of the CDR3: TGTGCCAGTAGCGTACTCCGGGACAACCGACAAGAAGCTTTCTTT. The chain carries TRBV19 and TRBJ1-1, with D possibly matching TRBD1 (6 bases). The CDR3 is 15 amino acids. V lost 6 bases, J lost 8 bases, and 22 bases lay in between. CDR1 and CDR2 from the germline V gene are LNHDA and SQIVND (reference sequence).